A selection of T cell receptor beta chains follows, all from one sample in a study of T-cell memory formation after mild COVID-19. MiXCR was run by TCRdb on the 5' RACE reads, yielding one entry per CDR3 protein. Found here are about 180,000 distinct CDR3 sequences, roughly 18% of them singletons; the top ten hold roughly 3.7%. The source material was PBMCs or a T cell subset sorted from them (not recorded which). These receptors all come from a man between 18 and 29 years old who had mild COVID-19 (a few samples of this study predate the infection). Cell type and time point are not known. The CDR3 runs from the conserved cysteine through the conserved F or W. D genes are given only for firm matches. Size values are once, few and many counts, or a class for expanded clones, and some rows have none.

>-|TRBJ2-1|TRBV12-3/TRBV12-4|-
TGTGCCAGCAGTTTCCAAGGAAGCTCCTACAATGAGCAGTTCTTC
CASSFQGSSYNEQFF
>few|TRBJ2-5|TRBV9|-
TGTGCCAGCAGCGTAGAGGGACTGTTGTTTGGGACCCAGTACTTC
CASSVEGLLFGTQYF
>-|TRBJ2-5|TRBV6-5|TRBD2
TGTGCCAGCAGTTACCTAGCGGGGAGTGAGACCCAGTACTTC
CASSYLAGSETQYF
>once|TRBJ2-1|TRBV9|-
TGTGCCAGCAGCGTAGACGCTAGACGCTCCTACAATGAGCAGTTCTTC
CASSVDARRSYNEQFF
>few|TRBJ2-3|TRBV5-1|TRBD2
TGCGCCAGCAGCAGAGCGGGGGGCCAGAGTTTATATACGCAGTATTTT
CASSRAGGQSLYTQYF
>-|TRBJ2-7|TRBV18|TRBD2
TGTGCCAGCTCACCTGCGGGAGGGGGCCACGAGCAGTACTTC
CASSPAGGGHEQYF
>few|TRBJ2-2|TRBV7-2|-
TGTGCCAGCAGCTTCCCCCTAGGGCAGGGAGACACCGGGGAGCTGTTTTTT
CASSFPLGQGDTGELFF
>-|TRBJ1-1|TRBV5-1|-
TGCGCCAGCAGCTTCATCGTGGCCAAACGGAACACTGAAGCTTTCTTT
CASSFIVAKRNTEAFF
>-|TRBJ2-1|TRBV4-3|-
TGCGCCAGCAGCCAAGTCACCTCAGGGGACCAGCAGTTCTTC
CASSQVTSGDQQFF
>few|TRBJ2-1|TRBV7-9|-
TGTGCCAGCAGCTCAGTGACGGTGAGCTCCTACAATGAGCAGTTCTTC
CASSSVTVSSYNEQFF
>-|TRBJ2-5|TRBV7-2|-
TGTGCCAGCAGCACACAGGCGAAAGAGACCCAGTACTTC
CASSTQAKETQYF
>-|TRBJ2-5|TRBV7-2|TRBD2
TGTGCCAGCAGCTCGCGTTTCCAGGGACTACAAGAGACCCAGTACTTC
CASSSRFQGLQETQYF
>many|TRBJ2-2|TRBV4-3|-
TGCGCCAGCAGCCAAGAATCTCCGCAGGCCGGGGAGCTGTTTTTT
CASSQESPQAGELFF
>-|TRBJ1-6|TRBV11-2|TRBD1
TGTGCCAGCAGCGAAAGCGACAGGGGAAAATCACCCCTCCACTTT
CASSESDRGKSPLHF
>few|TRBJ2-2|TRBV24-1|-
TGTGCCACCAGTGACTCGGGGGCCCCGAACACCGGGGAGCTGTTTTTT
CATSDSGAPNTGELFF
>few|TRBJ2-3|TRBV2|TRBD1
TGTGCCAGCAGTGAAATAGGGGGCGCAGATACGCAGTATTTT
CASSEIGGADTQYF
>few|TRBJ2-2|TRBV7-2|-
TGTGCCAGCAGCTTAGGGGCGGGCTACACCGGGGAGCTGTTTTTT
CASSLGAGYTGELFF
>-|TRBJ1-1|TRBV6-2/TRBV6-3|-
TGTGCCAGCAGTTACCCCGCAATGGGGACTGAAGCTTTCTTT
CASSYPAMGTEAFF
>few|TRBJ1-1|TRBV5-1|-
TGCGCCAGCAGCGGGGATACTGAAGCTTTCTTT
CASSGDTEAFF
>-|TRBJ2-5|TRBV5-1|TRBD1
TGCGCCAGCAGCTTACAGGGGGAAGTAGAGACCCAGTACTTC
CASSLQGEVETQYF
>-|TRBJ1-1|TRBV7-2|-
TGTGCCAGCAGCTTAAGCGGGGGGGCCCATGGGAACACTGAAGCTTTCTTT
CASSLSGGAHGNTEAFF